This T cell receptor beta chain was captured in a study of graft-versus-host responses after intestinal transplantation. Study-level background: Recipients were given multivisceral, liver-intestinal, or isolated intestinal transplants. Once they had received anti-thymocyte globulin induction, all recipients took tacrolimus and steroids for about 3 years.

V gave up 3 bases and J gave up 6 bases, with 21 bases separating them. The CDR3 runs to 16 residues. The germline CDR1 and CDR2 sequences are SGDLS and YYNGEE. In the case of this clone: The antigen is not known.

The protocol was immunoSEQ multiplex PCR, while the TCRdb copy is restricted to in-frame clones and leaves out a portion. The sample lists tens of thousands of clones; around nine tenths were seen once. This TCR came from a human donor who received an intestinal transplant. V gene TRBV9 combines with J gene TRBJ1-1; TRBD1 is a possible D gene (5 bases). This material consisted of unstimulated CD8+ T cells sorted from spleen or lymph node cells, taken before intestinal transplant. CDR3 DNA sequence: TGTGCCAGCAGCGCCCCAAGGGGAGGAGTCTTGGCTGAAGCTTTCTTT. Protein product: CASSAPRGGVLAEAFF.